This T cell receptor (beta chain) was profiled in a study of quantifying T cell responses using KT2 cells. Study-level background: Reverse transcription used primers in the TCR alpha and beta constant regions.

A single-stranded UMI oligo with SP2 sequence was ligated to cDNA 3' ends. The first PCR ran approximately 4 cycles with an equimolar RC1.1 and RC1.2 beta primer mix. One entry per CDR3 protein results from TCRdb running MiXCR on the UMI-ligation and nested PCR reads. Here the sample spans tens of thousands of distinct CDR3 sequences, more than 7% being singletons. Details on this clonotype: Its antigen is still unknown.

Known numbers of the T cell clone KT2 were added to PBMC. A range of KT2-to-PBMC ratios was made using fixed PBMC numbers. The study, taken as a whole, reports: Very high KT2 spike-in numbers caused saturation in KT2 sequence detection.

Sequenced material: PBMCs spiked with cells of the T cell clone KT2. The receptor comes from a human donor.

The CDR3 region is CASSRYETSIVQGRNEQFF. The CDR3 DNA sequence: TGTGCCAGCAGTCGGTACGAAACTTCAATAGTGCAGGGAAGGAATGAGCAGTTCTTC. The chain couples TRBV12-3 or TRBV12-4 to TRBJ2-1, with D tentatively TRBD1 (5 bases). Trimming stripped 5 bases from V and 7 bases from J, with 30 bases between. The CDR3 covers 19 residues.